A single sample is the source of the 24 T cell receptor beta chains below, sequenced in a study of blood T cell repertoires in COVID-19. Only in-frame clones appear in the TCRdb table, and some are missing; sequencing was by immunoSEQ multiplex PCR. Among tens of thousands of clones listed, roughly 89% were seen once. Sequencing input: peripheral blood. The source of these receptors is a woman older than 75 with acute or convalescent COVID-19.

The chain combines TRBV29-1 with TRBJ2-1; 7 positions agree with TRBD1. The CDR3 loop spans 13 amino acids. The trim removed 7 bases at V and 3 bases at J, leaving 6 bases unmatched. CDR1 is SQVTM and CDR2 is ANQGSEA in the germline V gene. Here the CDR3 reads CSGWTGLYNEQFF. DNA for the CDR3: TGCAGCGGCTGGACAGGCCTCTACAATGAGCAGTTCTTC.

The V gene is TRBV28, the J gene TRBJ2-5, with 8 positions matching TRBD1. V gave up 2 bases and J gave up 3 bases; unmatched junction bases: 2. Germline CDR1 is MDHEN and CDR2 is SYDVKM. The CDR3 covers 14 residues. The CDR3 loop reads CASSLADREETQYF. As DNA, the CDR3 is TGTGCCAGCAGTTTAGCGGACAGGGAAGAGACCCAGTACTTC.

A remark on this clone: The same CDR3 can be traced to other DNA sequences in this sample. The rearrangement uses TRBV5-1 and TRBJ2-1; 9 bases line up with TRBD2. V lost 0 bases and J lost 5; bases outside the gene matches: 3. Germline loops: CDR1 SGHRS, CDR2 YFSETQ. The CDR3 length is 15 residues. The CDR3 protein is CASSLALAGNNEQFF. The CDR3 region has the DNA TGCGCCAGCAGCTTGGCCCTAGCGGGAAACAATGAGCAGTTCTTC.

This sequence joins TRBV7-9 and TRBJ1-1; no firm D call. The V end was cut by 2 bases, the J end by 0 bases, with 4 bases between. Germline V lookup: CDR1 SEHNR, CDR2 FQNEAQ (reference sequence). There are 13 residues in the CDR3. The CDR3 DNA sequence: TGTGCCAGCAGCTTATCAGTGAACACTGAAGCTTTCTTT. This encodes CASSLSVNTEAFF. The full variable domain, rest sourced from reference TRBV7-9 and TRBJ1-1, is DTGVSQNPRHKITKRGQNVTFRCDPISEHNRLYWYRQTLGQGPEFLTYFQNEAQLEKSRLLSDRFSAERPKGSFSTLEIQRTEQGDSAMYLCASSLSVNTEAFFGQGTRLTVV.

The J gene is TRBJ2-1, the V gene TRBV28; TRBD2 agrees at 7 bases. V was clipped by 6 bases and J by 3 bases; unmatched bases: 11. CDR3 length: 16 residues. Germline V lookup: CDR1 MDHEN, CDR2 SYDVKM. CDR3 DNA sequence: TGTGCCAGCAGGATGGGACCTTCGGGGGGCTACAATGAGCAGTTCTTC. Amino acids: CASRMGPSGGYNEQFF. The whole variable domain, remainder taken from reference TRBV28 and TRBJ2-1, is DVKVTQSSRYLVKRTGEKVFLECVQDMDHENMFWYRQDPGLGLRLIYFSYDVKMKEKGDIPEGYSVSREKKERFSLILESASTNQTSMYLCASRMGPSGGYNEQFFGPGTRLTVL.

The J gene is TRBJ2-6, the V gene TRBV5-1; 10 bases align to TRBD1. Per the germline V gene, CDR1 is SGHRS and CDR2 is YFSETQ. The CDR3 is 17 amino acids. With V trimmed by 3 bases and J by 0 bases, 3 bases remained unmatched. The CDR3 is CASSWGQGTSGANVLTF. The CDR3 coding sequence is TGCGCCAGCAGCTGGGGACAGGGGACCTCTGGGGCCAACGTCCTGACTTTC.

The V call is TRBV5-1, the J call TRBJ2-5; 10 bases match TRBD2. This CDR3 comprises 16 residues. J gave up 5 bases and V 2 bases, and 9 bases lay outside the gene matches. Germline CDR1 reads SGHRS; CDR2 reads YFSETQ. The chain's CDR3 is CASSFSSGGAWETQYF. For the CDR3, the DNA is TGCGCCAGCAGCTTCTCCAGCGGGGGGGCGTGGGAGACCCAGTACTTC.

The chain uses TRBV6-2 or TRBV6-3 and TRBJ2-5; 13 positions match TRBD2. Per the germline V gene, CDR1 is MNHEY and CDR2 is SVGEGT. This CDR3 spans 16 amino acids. Germline trimming cut 6 bases from V and 5 bases from J; bases unmatched to any gene: 9. DNA for the CDR3: TGTGCCAGCAGCCTGGGGACTAGCGGGGTAGGGGAGACCCAGTACTTC. As protein: CASSLGTSGVGETQYF.

The chain combines TRBV20-1 with TRBJ2-7, with D uncertain. The CDR3 is 10 amino acids. CDR1 and CDR2 (germline): DFQATT, SNEGSKA (reference sequence). Trimming shortened V by 7 bases and J by 3 bases, and 7 bases separated the two germline ends. Here the CDR3 reads CSVSDYEQYF. As DNA, the CDR3 is TGCAGTGTTTCAGACTACGAGCAGTACTTC.

The J gene is TRBJ1-6, the V gene TRBV19, with 10 bases aligning to TRBD1. Germline-derived CDR1 and CDR2 are LNHDA and SQIVND (reference sequence). The CDR3 sequence is 14 residues long. V was clipped by 8 bases and J by 7 bases; unmatched bases: 5. CDR3 in amino acids: CASAPGQGNSPLHF. CDR3 DNA sequence: TGTGCCAGTGCACCGGGACAGGGGAATTCACCCCTCCACTTT. Full variable domain (missing parts from reference TRBV19 and TRBJ1-6): DGGITQSPKYLFRKEGQNVTLSCEQNLNHDAMYWYRQDPGQGLRLIYYSQIVNDFQKGDIAEGYSVSREKKESFPLTVTSAQKNPTAFYLCASAPGQGNSPLHFGNGTRLTVT.

The genes are TRBV3-1 (or the pseudogene TRBV3-2) and TRBJ2-7, with 10 nucleotides matching TRBD2. Per germline, CDR1 LGHDT and CDR2 YNNKEL (reference sequence). The CDR3 consists of 16 residues. Trimming took 4 bases from V and 4 from J; bases not matched to a gene: 10. The CDR3: CASSLRASGGGYEQYF. CDR3 bases: TGTGCCAGCAGCCTCAGGGCTAGCGGGGGAGGTTACGAGCAGTACTTC.

The chain employs TRBV6-1 and TRBJ1-4, with TRBD1 as a possible D gene (5 bases). V lost 3 bases, J lost 8 bases, and 10 bases lay in between. CDR3 length equals 13 residues. Germline CDR1 MNHNS, CDR2 SASEGT. The CDR3 bases are TGTGCCAGCAGTGAGTGGACATCCGAAAAACTGTTTTTT. It translates to CASSEWTSEKLFF.

The chain links TRBV9 to TRBJ1-5; D not resolved. The CDR3 is 13 amino acids. CDR1 SGDLS and CDR2 YYNGEE come from the germline V gene. V was clipped by 0 bases and J by 9 bases, with 10 bases between them. CDR3 bases: TGTGCCAGCAGCGTAGAGGGAGCCGGGCCCCAGCATTTT. As protein: CASSVEGAGPQHF.

The V call is TRBV6-5, the J call TRBJ1-5; TRBD1 agrees at 7 bases. Germline V CDR1 and CDR2: MNHEY, SVGAGI. The CDR3 runs to 14 residues. The V and J ends lost 5 bases and 7 bases, in that order; junction bases with no gene match: 8. In DNA form, the CDR3 reads TGTGCCAGCAGTCAACAGGGGTTTCGCCAGCCCCAGCATTTT. Translating gives CASSQQGFRQPQHF.

The rearrangement uses TRBV7-9 and TRBJ2-3; 7 nucleotides align to TRBD1. Germline trimming cut 1 base from V and 6 bases from J; bases unmatched to any gene: 4. CDR3 length equals 14 residues. The V gene's germline CDR1 is SEHNR and CDR2 FQNEAQ (reference sequence). The CDR3 protein is CASSLEGAGDTQYF. DNA for the CDR3: TGTGCCAGCAGCTTAGAGGGGGCTGGGGATACGCAGTATTTT.

V usage is TRBV11-2 and J usage is TRBJ2-7; TRBD1 might be the D (6 bases). CDR1 and CDR2 (germline): SGHAT, FQNNGV. The V gene lost 5 bases and the J gene lost 0 bases, with 14 bases spanning the gap. This CDR3 is built from 15 residues. CDR3 nucleotides: TGTGCCAGCAGCCAAGGACAGTCAAGCTCCTACGAGCAGTACGTC. It specifies CASSQGQSSSYEQYV.

The J gene is TRBJ2-6, the V gene TRBV7-2, with D possibly TRBD2 on 6 matching bases. The germline V and J ends were trimmed by 4 bases and 7 bases, with 14 bases remaining between them. Germline V gene sequence: CDR1 SGHTA, CDR2 FQGNSA. The CDR3 contains 15 residues. Here the CDR3 DNA reads TGTGCCAGCAGCTCGCCCCCGCGGGGAGCCAACGTCCTGACTTTC. Encoded protein: CASSSPPRGANVLTF. Looking up the rest from reference TRBV7-2 and TRBJ2-6 gives the full variable domain: GAGVSQSPSNKVTEKGKDVELRCDPISGHTALYWYRQSLGQGLEFLIYFQGNSAPDKSGLPSDRFSAERTGGSVSTLTIQRTQQEDSAVYLCASSSPPRGANVLTFGAGSRLTVL.

V gene TRBV5-8 combines with J gene TRBJ2-1; 8 bases fit TRBD1. V lost 1 base to trimming and J lost 4 bases; unmatched junction nucleotides: 4. Germline V gene sequence: CDR1 SGHTS, CDR2 YDEGEE. The CDR3 length is 15 residues. Here the CDR3 reads CASSLYGQGYNEQFF. DNA for the CDR3: TGTGCCAGCAGCTTGTACGGACAGGGTTACAATGAGCAGTTCTTC.

The chain's CDR3 is CASRAGLNNSPLHF. The CDR3 region has the DNA TGTGCCAGCAGGGCGGGACTAAATAATTCACCCCTCCACTTT. V usage is TRBV11-2 and J usage is TRBJ1-6; tentatively, D is TRBD1 (5 bases). Germline V gene lookup returns CDR1 SGHAT and CDR2 FQNNGV. There are 14 residues in the CDR3. V was trimmed by 6 bases and J by 5 bases, leaving 11 bases between them.

V gene TRBV24-1 combines with J gene TRBJ2-3; TRBD2 is a possible D gene (6 bases). The CDR3 is 14 amino acids. The V end lost 9 bases, the J end lost 2 bases, and 14 bases lay between the germline ends. CDR1 is KGHDR, CDR2 SFDVKD, per germline. CDR3 in amino acids: CATVGAGNTDTQYF. CDR3 DNA sequence: TGTGCCACCGTAGGTGCGGGAAACACAGATACGCAGTATTTT.

This clone showed up just a few times. The CDR3 region has the DNA TGTGCCAGCAGCCGAACTAGCGGGGTTATAGATACGCAGTATTTT. It codes for CASSRTSGVIDTQYF. The chain links TRBV3-1 (or the pseudogene TRBV3-2) to TRBJ2-3, with 10 bases lining up with TRBD2. Trimming took 4 bases from V and 5 from J; bases not matched to a gene: 6. The V gene's germline CDR1 is LGHDT and CDR2 YNNKEL (reference sequence). This CDR3 comprises 15 residues.

The CDR3 loop reads CASSPSREGQFF. CDR3 in DNA: TGTGCCAGCAGCCCATCCCGGGAGGGGCAGTTCTTC. This chain uses TRBV11-2 with TRBJ2-1; 8 positions agree with TRBD2. Looked up from germline, CDR1 is SGHAT and CDR2 is FQNNGV. There are 12 residues in the CDR3. Losses at the gene ends were 5 bases for V and 12 bases for J; bases not matched to a gene: 6.

This chain connects TRBV18 to TRBJ1-5; the D gene is possibly TRBD1 (6 bases). From germline, CDR1 is KGHSH and CDR2 LQKENI. Deletions cut 4 bases from V and 3 bases from J, with 10 bases between. This CDR3 comprises 14 residues. Here the CDR3 reads CASSLGGDNQPQHF. CDR3 in DNA: TGTGCCAGCTCACTAGGGGGGGACAATCAGCCCCAGCATTTT.

The rearrangement uses TRBV2 and TRBJ1-4; 7 nucleotides agree with TRBD1. The CDR3 has 14 amino acids. V was pared by 6 bases and J by 7 bases, with 8 bases of the junction left unmatched. Per germline, CDR1 SNHLY and CDR2 FYNNEI. In nucleotides, the CDR3 is TGTGCCAGCAGCCCAGAGACAGGGAGTGAAAAACTGTTTTTT. Protein: CASSPETGSEKLFF.